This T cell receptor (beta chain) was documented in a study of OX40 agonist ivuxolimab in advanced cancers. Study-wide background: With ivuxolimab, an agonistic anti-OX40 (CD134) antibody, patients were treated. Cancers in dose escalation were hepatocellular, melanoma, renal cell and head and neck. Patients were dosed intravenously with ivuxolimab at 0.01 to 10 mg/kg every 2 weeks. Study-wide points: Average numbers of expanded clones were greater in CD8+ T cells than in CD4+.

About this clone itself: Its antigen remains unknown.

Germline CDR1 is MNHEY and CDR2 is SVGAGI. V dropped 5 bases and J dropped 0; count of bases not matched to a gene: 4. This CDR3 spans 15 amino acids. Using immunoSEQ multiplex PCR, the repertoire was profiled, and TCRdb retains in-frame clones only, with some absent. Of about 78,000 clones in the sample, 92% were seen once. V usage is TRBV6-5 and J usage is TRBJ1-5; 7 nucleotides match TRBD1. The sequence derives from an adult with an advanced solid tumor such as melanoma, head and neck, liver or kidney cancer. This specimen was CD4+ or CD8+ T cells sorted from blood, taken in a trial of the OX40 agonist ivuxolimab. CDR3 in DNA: TGTGCCAGCAGTCCCCGACAGGGTAGCAATCAGCCCCAGCATTTT. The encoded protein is CASSPRQGSNQPQHF.